The 21 T cell receptor beta chains below were found in one sample sequenced in a study of radiotherapy plus CTLA-4 blockade in lung cancer. This table comes from immunoSEQ multiplex PCR, and its TCRdb copy is limited to in-frame clones, with some not included. This table holds 120,000 or so clones, roughly 80% found once. The sample in question was peripheral blood, obtained from a patient treated with radiotherapy plus ipilimumab. These receptors all come from a human donor with non-small cell lung cancer who had a partial response to radiotherapy plus ipilimumab.

CDR3 residues: CAISDHLSPGEQFF. The CDR3 nucleotides read TGTGCCATCAGTGACCACCTTAGTCCGGGAGAGCAGTTCTTC. The chain couples TRBV10-3 to TRBJ2-1; perhaps TRBD2 as D (5 bases). With 3 bases removed from V and 10 bases from J, the gap between germline ends came to 16 bases. The CDR3 extends over 14 amino acids. Germline CDR1 ENHRY, CDR2 SYGVKD.

The J gene is TRBJ1-2, the V gene TRBV28; D gene unclear. The CDR3 loop spans 12 amino acids. Germline V gene data show CDR1 as MDHEN and CDR2 as SYDVKM. V gave up 4 bases and J gave up 3 bases, with 6 bases separating them. CDR3 amino acids: CASSWEDYGYTF. The CDR3 coding sequence is TGTGCCAGCAGTTGGGAGGACTATGGCTACACCTTC.

The V gene is TRBV6-1, the J gene TRBJ2-7; 8 bases map to TRBD1. Germline loops: CDR1 MNHNS, CDR2 SASEGT. The CDR3 consists of 14 residues. With V trimmed by 4 bases and J by 1 base, 3 bases remained unmatched. CDR3 DNA: TGTGCCAGCAGTGCACAGGGGGGATCCTACGAGCAGTACTTC. Translation gives CASSAQGGSYEQYF.

The J gene is TRBJ2-5, the V gene TRBV18, with TRBD1 as a possible D gene (6 bases). The J call could be wrong; TRBJ2-7 is a better fit for the DNA end. Germline-derived CDR1 and CDR2 are KGHSH and LQKENI. The CDR3 runs 14 residues. CDR3 coding DNA: TGTGCCAGCTCACCCCGACAGGCTACCTACGAGCAGTACTTC. Its protein is CASSPRQATYEQYF.

The chain is built from TRBV5-1 and TRBJ2-2; D may be TRBD1 (5 bases). The CDR3 has 15 residues. V was pared by 6 bases and J by 3 bases, with 15 bases between. Germline V CDR1 and CDR2: SGHRS, YFSETQ. CDR3 residues: CASTDRGEDTGELFF. The CDR3 DNA sequence: TGCGCCAGCACCGATAGGGGTGAGGACACCGGGGAGCTGTTTTTT. Complete variable domain (other parts from reference TRBV5-1 and TRBJ2-2): KAGVTQTPRYLIKTRGQQVTLSCSPISGHRSVSWYQQTPGQGLQFLFEYFSETQRNKGNFPGRFSGRQFSNSRSEMNVSTLELGDSALYLCASTDRGEDTGELFFGEGSRLTVL.

V is TRBV6-1 and J is TRBJ1-5; tentative D call: TRBD1 (6 bases). Germline V gene lookup returns CDR1 MNHNS and CDR2 SASEGT. The CDR3 runs to 15 residues. Trimming cost V 4 bases and J 6 bases, with 16 bases left between them. CDR3 amino acids: CASSVADSPAQPQHF. The CDR3 DNA reads as TGTGCCAGCAGTGTGGCGGACAGCCCGGCTCAGCCCCAGCATTTT.

In its sample, this clone was seen once. This chain uses TRBV18 with TRBJ2-2; 8 nucleotides align to TRBD1. CDR3 length: 14 amino acids. Germline-derived CDR1 and CDR2 are KGHSH and LQKENI. J gave up 6 bases and V 3 bases, and 3 bases lay outside the gene matches. CDR3 coding DNA: TGTGCCAGCTCACCGACAGGGGAGGCCGGGGAGCTGTTTTTT. Encoded protein: CASSPTGEAGELFF.

This chain uses TRBV28 with TRBJ2-7; D ambiguous. The CDR3 consists of 13 residues. V was clipped by 7 bases and J by 1 base, with 11 bases between them. Germline CDR1 and CDR2: MDHEN and SYDVKM. CDR3: CASTIPESYEQYF. As DNA, the CDR3 is TGTGCCAGCACAATTCCGGAGTCCTACGAGCAGTACTTC.

The chain couples TRBV6-1 to TRBJ1-5, with 8 bases lining up with TRBD1. Germline CDR1 MNHNS, CDR2 SASEGT. There are 13 residues in the CDR3. The ends lost 8 bases at V and 4 bases at J; junction bases unmatched: 4. CDR3 residues: CASGGTGNQPQHF. The CDR3 DNA reads TGTGCCAGCGGGGGGACAGGTAATCAGCCCCAGCATTTT.

In its sample, this clone was seen many times. The V and J genes are TRBV4-3 and TRBJ2-2, with D maybe TRBD1 (6 bases). V gave up 7 bases and J gave up 1 base, with 10 bases separating them. Looked up from germline, CDR1 is LGHNA and CDR2 is YSLEER. The CDR3 has 14 residues. The CDR3 region has the DNA TGCGCCAGCACCCCGACAGGGAACACCGGGGAGCTGTTTTTT. It codes for CASTPTGNTGELFF.

This sequence joins TRBV6-1 and TRBJ2-7, with TRBD2 matching 9 bases. Germline trimming cut 1 base from V and 3 bases from J; bases unmatched to any gene: 1. Germline values: CDR1 MNHNS, CDR2 SASEGT. The CDR3 spans 14 residues. The CDR3 spells CASSEGLADYEQYV. The CDR3 region has the DNA TGTGCCAGCAGTGAAGGACTAGCGGACTACGAGCAGTACGTC.

The chain has TRBV7-9 and TRBJ1-1, with TRBD1 as a possible D gene (5 bases). V was trimmed by 0 bases and J by 1 base, leaving 9 bases between them. Germline loops: CDR1 SEHNR, CDR2 FQNEAQ (reference sequence). The CDR3 has 15 residues. Written as DNA, the CDR3 is TGTGCCAGCAGCTTAGCTCGGACAACGAACACTGAAGCTTTCTTT. It encodes CASSLARTTNTEAFF.

The V gene is TRBV19, the J gene TRBJ2-7, with D tentatively TRBD2 (5 bases). V gave up 1 base and J gave up 6 bases, with 16 bases separating them. Germline V gene lookup returns CDR1 LNHDA and CDR2 SQIVND (reference sequence). CDR3 length: 15 amino acids. CDR3 sequence reads: CASSIAGLASREQYF. Written as DNA, the CDR3 is TGTGCCAGTAGTATAGCAGGACTCGCGTCCCGCGAGCAGTACTTC.

This clone was counted between two and nine times. This rearrangement joins TRBV6-4 to TRBJ1-1; no definite D call. V dropped 3 bases and J dropped 4 bases, with 12 bases sitting between them. This CDR3 comprises 14 residues. Germline CDR1 is MRHNA and CDR2 is SNTAGT. CDR3 nucleotide sequence: TGTGCCAGCAGTGAAAAGGAGCTGAGCACTGAAGCTTTCTTT. Protein sequence: CASSEKELSTEAFF.

The chain links TRBV15 to TRBJ2-5, with 8 bases identical to TRBD1. Germline V lookup: CDR1 LNHNV, CDR2 YYDKDF (reference sequence). Trimming cost V 3 bases and J 5 bases; bases outside gene matches: 14. This CDR3 is built from 17 residues. The CDR3 spells CATSSAGTGGVGETQYF. In DNA, the CDR3 is TGTGCCACCAGCAGTGCCGGGACAGGAGGAGTGGGGGAGACCCAGTACTTC.

This clone appeared once. The CDR3 region has the DNA TGCGCCAGCAGCCAAGTAGGACAGGGTGTTTACTATGGCTACACCTTC. The encoded protein is CASSQVGQGVYYGYTF. The chain recombines TRBV4-3 with TRBJ1-2; 8 bases align to TRBD1. Per the germline V gene, CDR1 is LGHNA and CDR2 is YSLEER. The V gene end was trimmed by 1 base and the J gene end by 3 bases; junction bases not matched to a gene: 7. This CDR3 comprises 16 residues.

This sequence joins TRBV9 and TRBJ2-1, with TRBD2 identical over 10 bases. The CDR3 is 14 amino acids. Germline values: CDR1 SGDLS, CDR2 YYNGEE. Losses at the gene ends were 3 bases for V and 10 bases for J; bases not matched to a gene: 7. DNA for the CDR3: TGTGCCAGCAGCGAAGCGGGAGGGCCGTCCGAGCAGTTCTTC. Translating gives CASSEAGGPSEQFF.

The chain is built from TRBV7-9 and TRBJ2-2, with 7 bases aligning to TRBD1. CDR3 size: 16 residues. Per germline, CDR1 SEHNR and CDR2 FQNEAQ (reference sequence). The V gene end was trimmed by 5 bases and the J gene end by 1 base; junction bases not matched to a gene: 7. The CDR3 loop is CASSGTGQMNTGELFF. The DNA of the CDR3 is TGTGCCAGCAGCGGGACGGGACAGATGAACACCGGGGAGCTGTTTTTT.

Details on this clone: A single base is all that separates this from a far larger clone, so a read error is likely. The chain combines TRBV28 with TRBJ1-1; no definite D call. The CDR3 totals 12 residues. With 4 bases removed from V and 1 base from J, the gap between germline ends came to 4 bases. Germline V gene lookup returns CDR1 MDHEN and CDR2 SYDVKM. The CDR3 loop reads CASSSGNTEAFF. CDR3 sequence (DNA): TGTGCCAGCAGTTCAGGGAACACTGAAGCTTTCTTT. The whole variable domain, filled in from reference TRBV28 and TRBJ1-1, reads DVKVTQSSRYLVKRTGEKVFLECVQDMDHENMFWYRQDPGLGLRLIYFSYDVKMKEKGDIPEGYSVSREKKERFSLILESASTNQTSMYLCASSSGNTEAFFGQGTRLTVV.

This chain uses TRBV11-1 with TRBJ2-5; maybe TRBD1 (5 bases). V lost 3 bases and J lost 2, with 13 bases in between. Germline V gives CDR1 SGHAT, CDR2 FQDESV (reference sequence). This CDR3 comprises 15 residues. CDR3 in amino acids: CASSLDAGLQETQYF. In DNA form, the CDR3 reads TGTGCCAGCAGCTTGGACGCAGGGTTGCAAGAGACCCAGTACTTC.

The V and J genes are TRBV7-9 and TRBJ2-1; no definite D call. Trimming removed 2 bases from V and 4 bases from J, with 15 bases in between. Germline CDR1 SEHNR, CDR2 FQNEAQ (reference sequence). There are 16 residues in the CDR3. For the CDR3, the DNA is TGTGCCAGCAGCTTAACACAGCATTGCTTTTACAATGAGCAGTTCTTC. This translates into CASSLTQHCFYNEQFF.